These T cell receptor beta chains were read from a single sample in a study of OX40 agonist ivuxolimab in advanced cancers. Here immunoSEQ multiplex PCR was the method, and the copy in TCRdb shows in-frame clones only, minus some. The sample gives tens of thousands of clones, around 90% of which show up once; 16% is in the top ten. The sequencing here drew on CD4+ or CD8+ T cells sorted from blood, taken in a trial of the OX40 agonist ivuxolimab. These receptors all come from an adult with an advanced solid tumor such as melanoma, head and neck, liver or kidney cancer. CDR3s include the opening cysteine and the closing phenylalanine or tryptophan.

CDR3: CASRNQGAAVGELFF
V: TRBV6-5
J: TRBJ2-2

CDR3: CASRKGMNTEAFF
V: TRBV6-1
J: TRBJ1-1

CDR3: CSVPGWGAYEQYF
V: TRBV29-1
J: TRBJ2-7

CDR3: CATNPSSYNEQFF
V: TRBV10-2
J: TRBJ2-1

CDR3: CASSSTSGRAPRDTQYF
V: TRBV11-2
J: TRBJ2-3

CDR3: CASSTSGRATGELFF
V: TRBV10-2
J: TRBJ2-2

CDR3: CASSQRDGQIEETQYF
V: TRBV10-1
J: TRBJ2-5

CDR3: CASSLNKGANTGELFF
V: TRBV5-5
J: TRBJ2-2

CDR3: CASSPRETLAFEQYF
V: TRBV2
J: TRBJ2-7

CDR3: CASSLRLVGRTDTQYF
V: TRBV14
J: TRBJ2-3

CDR3: CASSPITYQGRLFEQYF
V: TRBV5-1
J: TRBJ2-7

CDR3: CASSEAPGPLLGEQYF
V: TRBV10-1
J: TRBJ2-7

CDR3: CASNIGQEGKLFF
V: TRBV28
J: TRBJ1-4

CDR3: CASSFGDIRYEQYF
V: TRBV7-2
J: TRBJ2-7

CDR3: CAWSRGLGDSPLHF
V: TRBV30
J: TRBJ1-6

CDR3: CASSTTSSGNTIYF
V: TRBV4-2
J: TRBJ1-3

CDR3: CASSPQGQGGGGNQPQHF
V: TRBV18
J: TRBJ1-5

CDR3: CASSMSGNSFEQYF
V: TRBV19
J: TRBJ2-7

CDR3: CASSSHQGLQPQHF
V: TRBV28
J: TRBJ1-5

CDR3: CAWSFGRSYEQYF
V: TRBV30
J: TRBJ2-7

CDR3: CASSLGQGNVFHEQYF
V: TRBV7-2
J: TRBJ2-7

CDR3: CASTLAGENTGELFF
V: TRBV7-3
J: TRBJ2-2

CDR3: CAWSLGGPSYEQYF
V: TRBV30
J: TRBJ2-7

CDR3: CASSPQTIEAFF
V: TRBV18
J: TRBJ1-1

CDR3: CASDQGPREAFF
V: TRBV18
J: TRBJ1-1

CDR3: CASSNTLGPGGGYEQYF
V: TRBV7-9
J: TRBJ2-7

CDR3: CASSLSLGAAKNIQYF
V: TRBV27
J: TRBJ2-4

CDR3: CASSLENEQFF
V: TRBV5-1
J: TRBJ2-1

CDR3: CAWAGGTEAFF
V: TRBV30
J: TRBJ1-1

CDR3: CSVEGGPSGELFF
V: TRBV29-1
J: TRBJ2-2

CDR3: CASSQDEGAYGNTIYF
V: TRBV4-1
J: TRBJ1-3

CDR3: CASRQGKETQYF
V: TRBV6-1
J: TRBJ2-5

CDR3: CASSSKGGQVEQYF
V: TRBV5-4
J: TRBJ2-7

CDR3: CASSKEGGRSEQFF
V: TRBV19
J: TRBJ2-1

CDR3: CASSFLGTQGRNEQFF
V: TRBV13
J: TRBJ2-1

CDR3: CASSLVSGAAGTEAFF
V: TRBV7-6
J: TRBJ1-1

CDR3: CASGTGDSGNTIYF
V: TRBV28
J: TRBJ1-3

CDR3: CASSLNSNQPQHF
V: TRBV19
J: TRBJ1-5

CDR3: CASSFRGNSYEQYF
V: TRBV28
J: TRBJ2-7

CDR3: CASAPSSYNEQFF
V: TRBV28
J: TRBJ2-1

CDR3: CASSYGDRGDNEQFF
V: TRBV6-5
J: TRBJ2-1

CDR3: CASSPLDSEAFF
V: TRBV18
J: TRBJ1-1

CDR3: CAISESQWNTQYF
V: TRBV10-3
J: TRBJ2-5

CDR3: CASSLGGRETQYF
V: TRBV28
J: TRBJ2-5

CDR3: CASSLAGTRTSDTQYF
V: TRBV7-2
J: TRBJ2-3

CDR3: CASRGRPETQYF
V: TRBV7-2
J: TRBJ2-5

CDR3: CASEGQGRVNEQFF
V: TRBV2
J: TRBJ2-1

CDR3: CASSLGQALNEQFF
V: TRBV5-1
J: TRBJ2-1

CDR3: CATQPGELSGELFF
V: TRBV6-6
J: TRBJ2-2

CDR3: CSSKSGFTDTQYF
V: TRBV29-1
J: TRBJ2-3

CDR3: CASSPQAGVDNSPLHF
V: TRBV9
J: TRBJ1-6

CDR3: CASKGIASGYTF
V: TRBV6-5
J: TRBJ1-2

CDR3: CASSYRGSGNTIYF
V: TRBV6-5
J: TRBJ1-3

CDR3: CAWSGLQGYTF
V: TRBV30
J: TRBJ1-2

CDR3: CASSGTRLHNEQFF
V: TRBV6-5
J: TRBJ2-1

CDR3: CASSFKCVDSGRANEQFF
V: TRBV12-1
J: TRBJ2-1

CDR3: CASSWSWYSYNEQFF
V: TRBV5-6
J: TRBJ2-1

CDR3: CASSPGTGATYEQYF
V: TRBV7-9
J: .

CDR3: CASSLGGVGGHQPQHF
V: TRBV7-2
J: TRBJ1-5

CDR3: CASSGGTEAFF
V: TRBV6-5
J: TRBJ1-1